The 26 T cell receptor beta chains below all came from one sample that was sequenced in a study of blood T cell repertoires in COVID-19. Sequencing used immunoSEQ multiplex PCR; TCRdb keeps in-frame clones, though not all of them. Counted here are about 200,000 clones, approximately 84% occurring once; the ten biggest clones make up approximately 5.9%. Sequencing used peripheral blood. The origin of the receptors is a man aged 80 or over with acute or convalescent COVID-19.

The chain joins TRBV14 to TRBJ2-1; 13 nucleotides match TRBD2. From germline, CDR1 is SGHDN and CDR2 FVKESK. With 3 bases clipped from V and 8 bases from J, the junction kept 7 bases outside the gene matches. The CDR3 sequence is 16 residues long. CDR3 protein: CASSHPPGLAGDEQFF. CDR3 in DNA: TGTGCCAGCAGCCACCCTCCCGGACTAGCGGGAGATGAGCAGTTCTTC.

The gene calls are TRBV7-2 and TRBJ2-1; 13 bases fit TRBD2. Germline CDR1 SGHTA, CDR2 FQGNSA. This CDR3 has 19 residues. Losses at the gene ends were 4 bases for V and 0 bases for J; bases not matched to a gene: 9. The CDR3 sequence is CASSSRLAGGLFSYNEQFF. CDR3 DNA: TGTGCCAGCAGCTCCCGACTAGCGGGAGGCCTTTTCTCCTACAATGAGCAGTTCTTC.

The CDR3 spells CATRGTSYNEQFF. DNA for the CDR3: TGTGCCACCAGAGGGACTAGCTACAATGAGCAGTTCTTC. J is TRBJ2-1 and V is TRBV24-1; 8 nucleotides line up with TRBD2. The CDR3 totals 13 residues. Unmatched junction bases numbered 1, after V lost 7 bases and J lost 3 bases. The V gene's germline CDR1 is KGHDR and CDR2 SFDVKD.

The chain is built from TRBV29-1 and TRBJ1-2; no clear D. Germline-derived CDR1 and CDR2 are SQVTM and ANQGSEA. The CDR3 length is 12 residues. V lost 5 bases and J 2 bases, leaving 9 bases between the germline ends. CDR3 DNA: TGCAGCGTTAGAGGAGACAACTATGGCTACACCTTC. The encoded protein is CSVRGDNYGYTF.

CDR3 region: CASSAGPGTGAEKLFF. The CDR3 DNA reads TGCGCCAGCAGTGCCGGTCCCGGGACAGGGGCTGAAAAACTGTTTTTT. The rearrangement links TRBV10-2 to TRBJ1-4, with 10 bases lining up with TRBD1. Germline V CDR1 and CDR2: WSHSY, SAAADI. There are 16 residues in the CDR3. Trimming removed 4 bases from V and 7 bases from J; junction bases left unmatched: 9.

The V call is TRBV10-1, the J call TRBJ1-1, with D possibly TRBD1 on 5 matching bases. The CDR3 sequence is 13 residues long. Germline V gene data show CDR1 as WNHNN and CDR2 as SYGVQD (reference sequence). Trimming removed 0 bases at V and 6 bases at J, with 8 bases between. The CDR3 DNA follows: TGCGCCAGCAGTGAGTCGGTGGGGCCTGAAGCTTTCTTT. Encoded protein: CASSESVGPEAFF.

The CDR3 reads CASSQDIERTNTGELFF. The DNA for the CDR3 is TGCGCCAGCAGCCAAGACATAGAACGGACAAACACCGGGGAGCTGTTTTTT. The V call is TRBV4-1, the J call TRBJ2-2; maybe TRBD1 (5 bases). The length of the CDR3 is 17 residues. The germline CDR1 and CDR2 sequences are MGHRA and YSYEKL. Trimming took 0 bases from V and 2 from J, leaving 13 bases between them.

The chain joins TRBV7-2 to TRBJ2-2; 7 bases map to TRBD1. There are 14 residues in the CDR3. Germline lookup yields CDR1 SGHTA and CDR2 FQGNSA. The V segment lost 4 bases and the J segment 7 bases; nucleotides outside the gene matches: 6. This CDR3 reads CASSSQGMGGELFF. In nucleotides, the CDR3 is TGTGCCAGCAGCTCACAGGGGATGGGCGGGGAGCTGTTTTTT.

The rearrangement uses TRBV19 and TRBJ1-1, with D unclear. Germline lookup yields CDR1 LNHDA and CDR2 SQIVND (reference sequence). This CDR3 spans 13 amino acids. V lost 3 bases and J 5 bases, leaving 10 bases between the germline ends. CDR3 residues: CASSMSPGTEAFF. The CDR3 DNA is TGTGCCAGTAGTATGTCCCCGGGGACTGAAGCTTTCTTT.

This chain links TRBV28 with TRBJ1-5, with a tentative D call TRBD1 (6 bases). V was trimmed by 6 bases and J by 3 bases, leaving 18 bases between them. Germline V CDR1 and CDR2: MDHEN, SYDVKM. The CDR3 is made up of 16 amino acids. In DNA, the CDR3 is TGTGCCAGCAGCCCCCTTGGACAGAGCAACAATCAGCCCCAGCATTTT. Residues: CASSPLGQSNNQPQHF.

V is TRBV5-8 and J is TRBJ2-2; 7 bases align to TRBD2. Germline trimming cut 3 bases from V and 0 bases from J; bases unmatched to any gene: 8. Germline V gene data show CDR1 as SGHTS and CDR2 as YDEGEE. This CDR3 has 17 residues. The DNA of the CDR3 is TGTGCCAGCAGCTCGTACCTGACTAGCCCGAACACCGGGGAGCTGTTTTTT. Protein: CASSSYLTSPNTGELFF.

The V call is TRBV28, the J call TRBJ1-6; tentative D call: TRBD1 (5 bases). The germline gives CDR1 MDHEN, CDR2 SYDVKM. CDR3 size: 16 residues. Trimming cost V 3 bases and J 10 bases, with 19 bases left between them. In DNA, the CDR3 is TGTGCCAGCAGTTTCGGGGGAGAGGGAATTGGCTCACCCCTCCACTTT. Its translation: CASSFGGEGIGSPLHF.

The rearrangement joins TRBV19 to TRBJ2-7; 13 positions match TRBD2. J gave up 5 bases and V 5 bases, and 6 bases lay outside the gene matches. CDR1 and CDR2 from the germline V gene are LNHDA and SQIVND (reference sequence). The CDR3 runs 15 residues. Here the CDR3 DNA reads TGTGCCAGTAGTTCAGGACTAGCGGGAGTCAACGAGCAGTACGTC. Protein product: CASSSGLAGVNEQYV.

The J gene is TRBJ2-5, the V gene TRBV6-5; D is perhaps TRBD2 (5 bases). Between the trimmed V and J ends, which lost 8 bases and 5 bases, there was a span of 15 bases. The CDR3 spans 13 residues. CDR1 is MNHEY and CDR2 is SVGAGI in the germline V gene. The CDR3 DNA is TGTGCCAGCGGACTCCAAAGCGGTGAGACCCAGTACTTC. This encodes CASGLQSGETQYF.

J is TRBJ1-2 and V is TRBV27; 7 bases align to TRBD1. The CDR3 loop spans 12 amino acids. With V trimmed by 5 bases and J by 7 bases, 4 bases remained unmatched. Germline lookup yields CDR1 MNHEY and CDR2 SMNVEV (reference sequence). The CDR3 sequence is CASSTTGSGYTF. CDR3 bases: TGTGCCAGCAGTACGACAGGGTCTGGCTACACCTTC.

The V gene is TRBV19, the J gene TRBJ2-5, with D possibly being TRBD2 (6 bases). Between the trimmed V and J ends, which lost 9 bases and 2 bases, there was a span of 22 bases. The germline CDR1 and CDR2 sequences are LNHDA and SQIVND (reference sequence). CDR3 length: 16 residues. The CDR3 reads CASRAVEGGVQETQYF. CDR3 nucleotides: TGTGCCAGCAGGGCCGTGGAGGGTGGGGTACAAGAGACCCAGTACTTC. The variable domain in full, completed from reference TRBV19 and TRBJ2-5, reads DGGITQSPKYLFRKEGQNVTLSCEQNLNHDAMYWYRQDPGQGLRLIYYSQIVNDFQKGDIAEGYSVSREKKESFPLTVTSAQKNPTAFYLCASRAVEGGVQETQYFGPGTRLLVL.

The rearrangement joins TRBV18 to TRBJ1-1; 9 bases align to TRBD1. This CDR3 region has 18 residues. J lost 4 bases, V lost 3 bases, and 15 bases had no gene match. The germline V gene has CDR1 KGHSH and CDR2 LQKENI. This chain's CDR3 is CASSPLARNRGLSTEAFF. CDR3 nucleotide sequence: TGTGCCAGCTCACCTCTGGCCCGAAACAGGGGGCTGAGCACTGAAGCTTTCTTT.

V gene TRBV19 combines with J gene TRBJ1-2; D perhaps matches TRBD1 (6 bases). The CDR3 has 15 amino acids. V was shortened by 3 bases and J by 8 bases, with 19 bases between the two germline ends. Germline-derived CDR1 and CDR2 are LNHDA and SQIVND (reference sequence). The CDR3 DNA is TGTGCCAGTAGTATGGGGACACGGGTGTCCGGGGGCTACACCTTC. Translated: CASSMGTRVSGGYTF.

This clone was picked up one time. The chain recombines TRBV6-5 with TRBJ2-1, with 9 bases matching TRBD2. Germline V gene sequence: CDR1 MNHEY, CDR2 SVGAGI. This CDR3 has 16 residues. Unmatched junction bases numbered 12, after V lost 0 bases and J lost 12 bases. CDR3 sequence reads: CASSYSGGRAHLGQFF. Here the CDR3 DNA reads TGTGCCAGCAGTTACTCTGGCGGGAGGGCCCACCTCGGGCAGTTCTTC.

This chain joins TRBV29-1 and TRBJ2-6; 10 positions agree with TRBD1. The CDR3 spans 16 residues. Looked up from germline, CDR1 is SQVTM and CDR2 is ANQGSEA. V trimming: 4 bases; J trimming: 4 bases; junction bases outside the gene matches: 7. CDR3 sequence (DNA): TGCAGCGTTGGGTGGGACAGGGGCTCAGGGGCCAACGTCCTGACTTTC. Protein product: CSVGWDRGSGANVLTF.

This chain connects TRBV30 to TRBJ2-7, with TRBD1 matching over 8 bases. The CDR3 is 14 residues long. Trimming took 3 bases from V and 5 from J; bases not matched to a gene: 9. The germline V gene has CDR1 GTSNPN and CDR2 SVGIG (reference sequence). In DNA, the CDR3 is TGTGCCTGGAGCGAGGGTCAGGGGGCGAACGAGCAGTACTTC. It yields the protein CAWSEGQGANEQYF.

Here the CDR3 reads CASSPTTSGADTQYF. CDR3 nucleotide sequence: TGTGCCAGCTCACCCACGACTAGCGGCGCAGATACGCAGTATTTT. V and J are TRBV18 and TRBJ2-3; 9 nucleotides line up with TRBD2. This CDR3 is 15 amino acids long. Germline-derived CDR1 and CDR2 are KGHSH and LQKENI. V was clipped by 3 bases and J by 4 bases; unmatched bases: 5.

The CDR3 region is CASSFFRTELNGYTF. The CDR3 DNA sequence: TGTGCCAGCAGCTTTTTCCGGACAGAGCTCAATGGCTACACCTTC. The rearrangement joins TRBV7-2 to TRBJ1-2, with a weak D call TRBD1 (6 bases). The CDR3 spans 15 residues. Germline CDR1 SGHTA, CDR2 FQGNSA. V lost 3 bases and J lost 6, with 17 bases in between. Supplemented by reference TRBV7-2 and TRBJ1-2, the full variable domain reads GAGVSQSPSNKVTEKGKDVELRCDPISGHTALYWYRQSLGQGLEFLIYFQGNSAPDKSGLPSDRFSAERTGGSVSTLTIQRTQQEDSAVYLCASSFFRTELNGYTFGSGTRLTVV.

The chain uses TRBV4-1 and TRBJ2-5; D unresolved. The CDR3 loop spans 16 amino acids. Germline CDR1 MGHRA, CDR2 YSYEKL. V was trimmed by 4 bases and J by 2 bases, leaving 17 bases between them. The CDR3 region is CASSPTLVSVQETQYF. In nucleotides, the CDR3 is TGCGCCAGCAGCCCCACGCTGGTCAGCGTTCAAGAGACCCAGTACTTC.

In its sample, this clone was seen a few times. The V and J genes are TRBV4-1 and TRBJ2-5; tentative D call: TRBD1 (5 bases). Germline values: CDR1 MGHRA, CDR2 YSYEKL. The CDR3 totals 16 residues. V lost 6 bases and J lost 2, with 19 bases in between. The CDR3 DNA is TGCGCCAGCAGTGATAGGGGTAGGGTCGAACAAGAGACCCAGTACTTC. The encoded protein is CASSDRGRVEQETQYF.

This sequence joins TRBV6-6 and TRBJ2-5; no reliable D call. V lost 2 bases and J lost 2, with 12 bases in between. The CDR3 spans 15 residues. Germline-derived CDR1 and CDR2 are MNHNY and SVGAGI (reference sequence). CDR3 sequence (DNA): TGTGCCAGCAGTTACAGTAAGGAGTGGCAAGAGACCCAGTACTTC. This codes for CASSYSKEWQETQYF.